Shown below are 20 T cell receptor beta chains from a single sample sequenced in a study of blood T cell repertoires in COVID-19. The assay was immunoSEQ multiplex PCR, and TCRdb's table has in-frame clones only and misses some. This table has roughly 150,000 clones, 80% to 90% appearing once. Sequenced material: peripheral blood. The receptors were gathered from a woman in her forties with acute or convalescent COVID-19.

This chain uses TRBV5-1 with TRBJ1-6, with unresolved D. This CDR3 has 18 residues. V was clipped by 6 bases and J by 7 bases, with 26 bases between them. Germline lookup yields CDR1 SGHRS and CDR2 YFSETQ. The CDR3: CASKEGRAATLNNSPLHF. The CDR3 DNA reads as TGCGCCAGCAAGGAGGGCCGGGCGGCAACCCTAAACAATTCACCCCTCCACTTT.

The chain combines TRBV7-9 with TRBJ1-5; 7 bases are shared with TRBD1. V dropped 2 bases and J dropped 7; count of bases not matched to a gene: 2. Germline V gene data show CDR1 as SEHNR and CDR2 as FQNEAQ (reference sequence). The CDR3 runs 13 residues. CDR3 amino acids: CASSLQDRQPQHF. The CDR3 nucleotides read TGTGCCAGCAGCTTACAGGACAGGCAGCCCCAGCATTTT.

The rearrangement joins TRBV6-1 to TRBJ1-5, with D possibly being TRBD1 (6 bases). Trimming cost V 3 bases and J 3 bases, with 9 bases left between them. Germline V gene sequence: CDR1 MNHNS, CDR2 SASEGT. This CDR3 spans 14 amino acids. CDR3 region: CASSDSGANQPQHF. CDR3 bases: TGTGCCAGCAGTGATTCAGGGGCCAATCAGCCCCAGCATTTT.

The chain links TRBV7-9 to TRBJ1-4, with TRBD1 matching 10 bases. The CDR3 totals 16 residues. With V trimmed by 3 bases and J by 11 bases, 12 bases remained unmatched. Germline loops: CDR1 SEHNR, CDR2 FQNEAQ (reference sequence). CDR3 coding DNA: TGTGCCAGCAGCTTCGGACAGGGGGTTGGTGCGCGGAAACTGTTTTTT. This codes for CASSFGQGVGARKLFF.

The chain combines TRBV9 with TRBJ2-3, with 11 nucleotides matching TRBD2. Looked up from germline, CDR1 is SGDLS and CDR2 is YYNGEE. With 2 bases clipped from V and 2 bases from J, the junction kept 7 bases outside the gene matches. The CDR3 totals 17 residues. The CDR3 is CASSVPTSGGHTDTQYF. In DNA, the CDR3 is TGTGCCAGCAGCGTCCCAACTAGCGGGGGACACACAGATACGCAGTATTTT.

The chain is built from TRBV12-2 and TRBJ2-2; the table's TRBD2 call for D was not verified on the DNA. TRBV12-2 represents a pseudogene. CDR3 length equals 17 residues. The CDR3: CASRSLLWTSGTGELFF. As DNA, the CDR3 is TGTGCAAGTCGCTCCCTACTTTGGACTAGCGGCACCGGGGAGCTGTTTTTT.

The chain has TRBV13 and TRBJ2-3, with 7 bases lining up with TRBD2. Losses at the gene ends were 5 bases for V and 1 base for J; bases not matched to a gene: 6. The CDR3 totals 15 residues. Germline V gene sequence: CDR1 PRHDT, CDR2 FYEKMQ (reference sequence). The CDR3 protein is CASSQRDLRTDTQYF. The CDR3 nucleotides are TGTGCCAGCAGCCAGCGGGACTTACGCACAGATACGCAGTATTTT.

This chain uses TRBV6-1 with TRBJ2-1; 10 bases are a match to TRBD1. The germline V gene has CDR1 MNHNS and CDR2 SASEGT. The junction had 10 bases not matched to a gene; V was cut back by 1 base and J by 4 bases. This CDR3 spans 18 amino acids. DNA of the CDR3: TGTGCCAGCAGTGAAGGGGACAGGGGCCCTCATTTTTACAATGAGCAGTTCTTC. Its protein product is CASSEGDRGPHFYNEQFF.

The CDR3 DNA follows: TGTGCCAGTAGTATGGACAGGGAGAACACTGAAGCTTTCTTT. This codes for CASSMDRENTEAFF. This chain links TRBV19 with TRBJ1-1, with TRBD1 matching over 8 bases. The trim removed 3 bases at V and 1 base at J, leaving 1 base unmatched. Germline lookup yields CDR1 LNHDA and CDR2 SQIVND (reference sequence). The CDR3 contains 14 residues.

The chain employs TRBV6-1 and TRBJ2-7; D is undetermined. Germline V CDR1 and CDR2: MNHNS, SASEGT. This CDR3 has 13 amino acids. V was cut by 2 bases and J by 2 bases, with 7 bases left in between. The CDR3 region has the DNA TGTGCCAGCAGTGAATACCTAACCTACGAGCAGTACTTC. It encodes CASSEYLTYEQYF.

CDR3 sequence: CASSLALEGRYTF. Here the CDR3 DNA reads TGTGCCAGCAGCTTAGCGTTGGAGGGCCGCTACACCTTC. The chain recombines TRBV7-8 with TRBJ1-2, with D unclear. The CDR3 is 13 amino acids. V lost 0 bases and J 9 bases, leaving 11 bases between the germline ends. Germline CDR1 SGHVS, CDR2 FQNEAQ.

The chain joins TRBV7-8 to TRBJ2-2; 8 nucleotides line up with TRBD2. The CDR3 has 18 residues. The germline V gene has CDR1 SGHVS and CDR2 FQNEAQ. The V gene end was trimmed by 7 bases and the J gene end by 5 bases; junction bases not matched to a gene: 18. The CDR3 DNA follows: TGTGCCAGCATCAAAGTTTTCACCGGGACTAGGAGGACCGGGGAGCTGTTTTTT. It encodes CASIKVFTGTRRTGELFF.

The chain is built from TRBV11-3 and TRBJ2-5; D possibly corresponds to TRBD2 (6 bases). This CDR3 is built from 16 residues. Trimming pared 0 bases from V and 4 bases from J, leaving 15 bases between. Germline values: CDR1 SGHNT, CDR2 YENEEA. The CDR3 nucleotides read TGTGCCAGCAGCTTAGAGGTTAGCGGTTATTTAGAGACCCAGTACTTC. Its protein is CASSLEVSGYLETQYF. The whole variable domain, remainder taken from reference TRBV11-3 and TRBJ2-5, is EAGVVQSPRYKIIEKKQPVAFWCNPISGHNTLYWYLQNLGQGPELLIRYENEEAVDDSQLPKDRFSAERLKGVDSTLKIQPAELGDSAVYLCASSLEVSGYLETQYFGPGTRLLVL.

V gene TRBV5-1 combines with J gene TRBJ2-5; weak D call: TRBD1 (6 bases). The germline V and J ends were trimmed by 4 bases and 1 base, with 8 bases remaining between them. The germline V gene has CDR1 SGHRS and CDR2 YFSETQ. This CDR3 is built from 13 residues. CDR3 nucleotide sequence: TGCGCCAGCAGCGGGACAACCCAAGAGACCCAGTACTTC. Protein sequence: CASSGTTQETQYF.

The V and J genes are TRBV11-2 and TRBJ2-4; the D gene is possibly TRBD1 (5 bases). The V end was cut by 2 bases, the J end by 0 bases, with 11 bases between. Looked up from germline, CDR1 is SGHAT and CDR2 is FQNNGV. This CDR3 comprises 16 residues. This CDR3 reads CASSLTDSLAKNIQYF. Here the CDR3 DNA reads TGTGCCAGCAGCTTAACCGACAGTTTAGCCAAAAACATTCAGTACTTC.

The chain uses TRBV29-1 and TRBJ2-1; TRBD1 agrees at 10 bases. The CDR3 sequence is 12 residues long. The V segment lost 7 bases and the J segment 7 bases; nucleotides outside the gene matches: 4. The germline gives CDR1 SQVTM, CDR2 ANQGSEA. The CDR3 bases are TGCAGCGGGACAGGGGGGGAGAATGAGCAGTTCTTC. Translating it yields CSGTGGENEQFF.

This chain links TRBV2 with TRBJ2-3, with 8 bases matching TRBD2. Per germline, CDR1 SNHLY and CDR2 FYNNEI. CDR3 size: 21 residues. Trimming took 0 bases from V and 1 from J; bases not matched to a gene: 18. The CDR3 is CASSEASWAGVTSGGTDTQYF. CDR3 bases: TGTGCCAGCAGTGAAGCGTCGTGGGCAGGGGTTACTAGCGGAGGCACAGATACGCAGTATTTT.

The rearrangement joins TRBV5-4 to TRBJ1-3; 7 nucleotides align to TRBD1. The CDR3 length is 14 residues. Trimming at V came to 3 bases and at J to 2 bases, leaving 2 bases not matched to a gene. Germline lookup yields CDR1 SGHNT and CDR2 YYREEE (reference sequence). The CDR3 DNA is TGTGCCAGCAGCTCACAGGGGCCTGGAAACACCATATATTTT. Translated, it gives CASSSQGPGNTIYF.

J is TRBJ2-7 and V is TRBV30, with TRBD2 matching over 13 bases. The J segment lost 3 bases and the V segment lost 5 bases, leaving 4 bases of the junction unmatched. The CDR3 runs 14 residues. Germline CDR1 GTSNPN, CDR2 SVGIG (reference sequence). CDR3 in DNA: TGTGCCTGGCGGACTAGCGGGAGCAACTACGAGCAGTACTTC. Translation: CAWRTSGSNYEQYF.

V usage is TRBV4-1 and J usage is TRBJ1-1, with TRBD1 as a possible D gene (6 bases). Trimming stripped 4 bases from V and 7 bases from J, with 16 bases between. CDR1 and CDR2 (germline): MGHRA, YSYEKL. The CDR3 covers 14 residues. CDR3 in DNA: TGCGCCAGCAGCCTAACCGACAGGAGAAATGAAGCTTTCTTT. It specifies CASSLTDRRNEAFF.